The present T cell receptor beta chain was sequenced within a study of T cells in tuberculosis. Study context: T cells were selected with CD1B tetramers loaded with glucose monomycolate.

V lost 4 bases and J 0 bases, leaving 13 bases between the germline ends. Germline CDR1 MNHNS, CDR2 SASEGT. The CDR3 totals 16 residues. Clones were sequenced by immunoSEQ multiplex PCR, and TCRdb holds only the in-frame ones, with some missing. Of more than 70,000 clones listed, just over 90% are singletons. After thawing and overnight rest, PBMC were stained with GMM-loaded CD1B tetramer, viability dye and anti-CD3 for sorting. The lipid loaded on the CD1B tetramers was C32 glucose monomycolate from Rhodococcus equi. Tetramer-sorted PBMC had been CD14 monocyte-depleted before freezing. From each donor, about 100,000 tetramer-negative cells were sorted.

The source is an adult woman with latent tuberculosis. Sequencing used CD1b-GMM tetramer-negative cells sorted from PBMCs. The chain joins TRBV6-1 to TRBJ2-1; D perhaps matches TRBD1 (6 bases). CDR3 in DNA: TGTGCCAGCAGTGCACGAGGGGGATCCTCCTACAATGAGCAGTTCTTC. Amino acids: CASSARGGSSYNEQFF.